The rows below give T cell receptor beta chains drawn from one sample of a study of cytomegalovirus exposure and HLA in healthy donors. TCRdb's copy holds only in-frame clones and misses some; the assay was immunoSEQ multiplex PCR. In the table there are approximately 120,000 clones, over 70% of which are singletons. Sequencing was done on a sample of PBMCs. The receptor source for this set is a middle-aged man in good health and CMV-seropositive. CDR3s include the opening cysteine and the closing phenylalanine or tryptophan. The order of the fields is clone size, J gene, D gene, V gene, CDR3 protein, CDR3 DNA. A D gene is named only where the DNA matches it firmly. Not all rows give a size; the values are once, few, many and, for expanded clones, a class.

clone_size: NA
j_call: TRBJ2-7
d_call: TRBD1
v_call: TRBV10-1
cdr3_aa: CASSDPGTGYAYGQYF
cdr3_nt: TGCGCCAGCAGCGACCCCGGGACAGGGTACGCCTACGGGCAGTACTTC

clone_size: NA
j_call: TRBJ1-1
d_call: TRBD1
v_call: TRBV6-4
cdr3_aa: CASRPGQGVTEAFF
cdr3_nt: TGTGCCAGCCGCCCGGGACAGGGAGTCACTGAAGCTTTCTTT

clone_size: once
j_call: TRBJ2-3
d_call: NA
v_call: TRBV20-1
cdr3_aa: CSFGGDDTQYF
cdr3_nt: TGCAGTTTCGGGGGAGACGATACGCAGTATTTT

clone_size: NA
j_call: TRBJ2-7
d_call: TRBD2
v_call: TRBV6-5
cdr3_aa: CASSSSGSSYEQYF
cdr3_nt: TGTGCCAGCAGTTCTAGCGGGAGCTCCTACGAGCAGTACTTC

clone_size: NA
j_call: TRBJ2-2
d_call: NA
v_call: TRBV27
cdr3_aa: CASSGQLNTGELFF
cdr3_nt: TGTGCCAGCAGTGGACAGCTTAACACCGGGGAGCTGTTTTTT

clone_size: NA
j_call: TRBJ2-7
d_call: NA
v_call: TRBV7-9
cdr3_aa: CASSLGGSEQYF
cdr3_nt: TGTGCCAGCAGCTTAGGGGGCTCTGAGCAGTACTTC

clone_size: NA
j_call: TRBJ1-2
d_call: NA
v_call: TRBV14
cdr3_aa: CASSQFGAGNYGYTF
cdr3_nt: TGTGCCAGCAGCCAATTCGGCGCAGGGAACTATGGCTACACCTTC

clone_size: NA
j_call: TRBJ2-7
d_call: TRBD1
v_call: TRBV29-1
cdr3_aa: CSVYTQGFYEQYF
cdr3_nt: TGCAGCGTGTACACACAGGGGTTCTACGAGCAGTACTTC

clone_size: NA
j_call: TRBJ1-2
d_call: TRBD1
v_call: TRBV6-1
cdr3_aa: CASLVPGQGARVTF
cdr3_nt: TGTGCCAGCCTCGTCCCGGGACAGGGGGCTAGGGTAACCTTC

clone_size: NA
j_call: TRBJ2-5
d_call: NA
v_call: TRBV27
cdr3_aa: CASSLLEVKGRGATQYF
cdr3_nt: TGTGCCAGCAGTTTATTAGAGGTTAAGGGGCGTGGGGCGACCCAGTACTTC

clone_size: NA
j_call: TRBJ1-4
d_call: NA
v_call: TRBV5-1
cdr3_aa: CASSGSINEKLFF
cdr3_nt: TGCGCCAGCAGCGGGAGTATTAATGAAAAACTGTTTTTT

clone_size: few
j_call: TRBJ1-5
d_call: NA
v_call: TRBV5-1
cdr3_aa: CASSPDRHQPQHF
cdr3_nt: TGCGCCAGCAGCCCAGACAGACATCAGCCCCAGCATTTT

clone_size: NA
j_call: TRBJ1-3
d_call: NA
v_call: TRBV5-4
cdr3_aa: CASSFGNRAGGNTIYF
cdr3_nt: TGTGCCAGCAGCTTTGGCAACAGGGCAGGTGGAAACACCATATATTTT

clone_size: NA
j_call: TRBJ2-3
d_call: NA
v_call: TRBV10-3
cdr3_aa: CAIADPPDTQYF
cdr3_nt: TGTGCCATCGCAGATCCCCCAGATACGCAGTATTTT

clone_size: NA
j_call: TRBJ2-1
d_call: NA
v_call: TRBV4-2
cdr3_aa: CASSPPGDPFDNEQFF
cdr3_nt: TGTGCCAGCAGCCCCCCAGGTGACCCTTTCGACAATGAGCAGTTCTTC

clone_size: NA
j_call: TRBJ2-3
d_call: TRBD2
v_call: TRBV7-6
cdr3_aa: CASRYSSGGGTDTQYF
cdr3_nt: TGTGCCAGCAGATACTCTAGCGGGGGGGGGACAGATACGCAGTATTTT

clone_size: NA
j_call: TRBJ2-7
d_call: NA
v_call: TRBV19
cdr3_aa: CASSIDRGAYEQYF
cdr3_nt: TGTGCCAGTAGTATAGATCGGGGAGCCTACGAGCAGTACTTC

clone_size: NA
j_call: TRBJ2-2
d_call: TRBD2
v_call: TRBV30
cdr3_aa: CAWSVVASGLNTGELFF
cdr3_nt: TGTGCCTGGAGTGTAGTGGCTAGCGGGTTGAACACCGGGGAGCTGTTTTTT

clone_size: once
j_call: TRBJ1-3
d_call: TRBD1
v_call: TRBV14
cdr3_aa: CASSPWDSLSGNTIYF
cdr3_nt: TGTGCCAGCAGCCCATGGGACAGCCTCTCTGGAAACACCATATATTTT

clone_size: NA
j_call: TRBJ1-6
d_call: NA
v_call: TRBV4-1
cdr3_aa: CASLPGESNSPLHF
cdr3_nt: TGCGCCAGCCTGCCGGGGGAGTCTAATTCACCCCTCCACTTT

clone_size: few
j_call: TRBJ2-5
d_call: NA
v_call: TRBV9
cdr3_aa: CASSPGKAYQETQYF
cdr3_nt: TGTGCCAGCAGCCCGGGAAAAGCGTACCAAGAGACCCAGTACTTC

clone_size: NA
j_call: TRBJ2-1
d_call: TRBD2
v_call: TRBV29-1
cdr3_aa: CSVVAGKSYNEQFF
cdr3_nt: TGCAGCGTCGTAGCGGGAAAGTCCTACAATGAGCAGTTCTTC

clone_size: NA
j_call: TRBJ2-1
d_call: NA
v_call: TRBV27
cdr3_aa: CASSLDFYNEQFF
cdr3_nt: TGTGCCAGCAGTTTAGACTTCTACAATGAGCAGTTCTTC

clone_size: NA
j_call: TRBJ2-2
d_call: TRBD1
v_call: TRBV27
cdr3_aa: CASSGGTGLNTGELFF
cdr3_nt: TGTGCCAGCAGTGGGGGGACAGGGCTAAACACCGGGGAGCTGTTTTTT

clone_size: NA
j_call: TRBJ2-7
d_call: TRBD1
v_call: TRBV23-1
cdr3_aa: CASSQLRQGAHEQYF
cdr3_nt: TGCGCCAGCAGTCAATTAAGGCAGGGGGCCCACGAGCAGTACTTC

clone_size: NA
j_call: TRBJ2-5
d_call: NA
v_call: TRBV9
cdr3_aa: CASSVQGAQETQYF
cdr3_nt: TGTGCCAGCAGCGTACAGGGTGCTCAAGAGACCCAGTACTTC

clone_size: NA
j_call: TRBJ2-6
d_call: TRBD2
v_call: TRBV7-9
cdr3_aa: CASSLATGGVGANVLTF
cdr3_nt: TGTGCCAGCAGCTTAGCTACGGGAGGGGTTGGGGCCAACGTCCTGACTTTC

clone_size: NA
j_call: TRBJ1-4
d_call: NA
v_call: TRBV28
cdr3_aa: CASTSGLELFF
cdr3_nt: TGTGCCAGCACCTCGGGGTTGGAACTGTTTTTT

clone_size: NA
j_call: TRBJ1-6
d_call: NA
v_call: TRBV28
cdr3_aa: CASSLGQGKHSPLHF
cdr3_nt: TGTGCCAGCAGTTTGGGGCAGGGGAAGCATTCACCCCTCCACTTT

clone_size: few
j_call: TRBJ1-1
d_call: NA
v_call: TRBV29-1
cdr3_aa: CSVERHPNTEAFF
cdr3_nt: TGCAGCGTTGAAAGACACCCGAACACTGAAGCTTTCTTT

clone_size: few
j_call: TRBJ1-1
d_call: TRBD1
v_call: TRBV6-6
cdr3_aa: CASSYLGQGATEAFF
cdr3_nt: TGTGCCAGCAGTTACCTGGGACAGGGGGCCACTGAAGCTTTCTTT

clone_size: NA
j_call: TRBJ1-3
d_call: NA
v_call: TRBV7-2
cdr3_aa: CASSSTGVSGNTIYF
cdr3_nt: TGTGCCAGCAGCTCGACAGGAGTCTCTGGAAACACCATATATTTT

clone_size: NA
j_call: TRBJ2-7
d_call: TRBD1
v_call: TRBV11-1
cdr3_aa: CASGGQDPYEQYF
cdr3_nt: TGTGCCAGCGGGGGACAGGACCCTTACGAGCAGTACTTC

clone_size: few
j_call: TRBJ1-2
d_call: TRBD1
v_call: TRBV7-2
cdr3_aa: CASSLGPGQGYGYTF
cdr3_nt: TGTGCCAGCAGCTTAGGCCCGGGACAGGGCTATGGCTACACCTTC

clone_size: NA
j_call: TRBJ2-7
d_call: NA
v_call: TRBV14
cdr3_aa: CASSPGYEQYF
cdr3_nt: TGTGCCAGCAGCCCCGGCTACGAGCAGTACTTC

clone_size: NA
j_call: TRBJ1-2
d_call: NA
v_call: TRBV6-5
cdr3_aa: CASRRQENYGYTF
cdr3_nt: TGTGCCAGCAGGCGACAGGAGAACTATGGCTACACCTTC

clone_size: once
j_call: TRBJ2-2
d_call: NA
v_call: TRBV29-1
cdr3_aa: CSVSQNPGGELFF
cdr3_nt: TGCAGCGTTTCCCAGAACCCTGGCGGGGAGCTGTTTTTT

clone_size: NA
j_call: TRBJ2-6
d_call: NA
v_call: TRBV4-3
cdr3_aa: CASSQYSGANVLTF
cdr3_nt: TGCGCCAGCAGCCAATACTCTGGGGCCAACGTCCTGACTTTC

clone_size: once
j_call: TRBJ2-2
d_call: TRBD2
v_call: TRBV27
cdr3_aa: CASSSGTSLGTGELFF
cdr3_nt: TGTGCCAGCAGTTCCGGGACTAGCTTGGGCACCGGGGAGCTGTTTTTT

clone_size: NA
j_call: TRBJ1-2
d_call: NA
v_call: TRBV30
cdr3_aa: CAWSVLGQGNGYTF
cdr3_nt: TGTGCCTGGAGTGTACTTGGGCAGGGCAACGGCTACACCTTC

clone_size: few
j_call: TRBJ2-6
d_call: TRBD1
v_call: TRBV13
cdr3_aa: CASSLTGGDGANVLTF
cdr3_nt: TGTGCCAGCAGCTTGACAGGGGGCGATGGGGCCAACGTCCTGACTTTC

clone_size: NA
j_call: TRBJ2-7
d_call: TRBD2
v_call: TRBV7-9
cdr3_aa: CASSLGLAGGGQYF
cdr3_nt: TGTGCCAGCAGCTTAGGTCTAGCGGGAGGAGGGCAGTACTTC

clone_size: NA
j_call: TRBJ1-4
d_call: NA
v_call: TRBV9
cdr3_aa: CASSVGGRSNEKLFF
cdr3_nt: TGTGCCAGCAGCGTAGGCGGTAGGTCTAATGAAAAACTGTTTTTT

clone_size: NA
j_call: TRBJ2-2
d_call: NA
v_call: TRBV19
cdr3_aa: CASKTANTGELFF
cdr3_nt: TGTGCCAGTAAGACAGCGAACACCGGGGAGCTGTTTTTT

clone_size: NA
j_call: TRBJ2-7
d_call: TRBD1
v_call: TRBV7-6
cdr3_aa: CASSLGDRGEQYF
cdr3_nt: TGTGCCAGCAGCTTAGGGGACAGGGGAGAGCAGTACTTC

clone_size: NA
j_call: TRBJ2-1
d_call: TRBD1
v_call: TRBV9
cdr3_aa: CASKQGSSMYNEQFF
cdr3_nt: TGTGCCAGCAAACAGGGGTCGTCGATGTACAATGAGCAGTTCTTC

clone_size: NA
j_call: TRBJ1-4
d_call: NA
v_call: TRBV28
cdr3_aa: CASSTGIQDEKLFF
cdr3_nt: TGTGCCAGCAGTACCGGGATACAAGATGAAAAACTGTTTTTT

clone_size: once
j_call: TRBJ1-6
d_call: NA
v_call: TRBV27
cdr3_aa: CASSLWGRGSSYNSPLHF
cdr3_nt: TGTGCCAGCAGTTTATGGGGGAGGGGCAGCTCCTATAATTCACCCCTCCACTTT

clone_size: NA
j_call: TRBJ2-5
d_call: TRBD1
v_call: TRBV5-4
cdr3_aa: CASSLEDRGETQYF
cdr3_nt: TGTGCCAGCAGCTTGGAGGACAGGGGTGAGACCCAGTACTTC

clone_size: few
j_call: TRBJ2-1
d_call: TRBD1
v_call: TRBV9
cdr3_aa: CASSMRQGHEQFF
cdr3_nt: TGTGCCAGCAGCATGCGACAGGGGCATGAGCAGTTCTTC

clone_size: NA
j_call: TRBJ1-2
d_call: NA
v_call: TRBV20-1
cdr3_aa: CSASQDGYTF
cdr3_nt: TGCAGTGCTAGCCAGGATGGCTACACCTTC

clone_size: NA
j_call: TRBJ2-3
d_call: TRBD1
v_call: TRBV5-1
cdr3_aa: CASSADRAADTQYF
cdr3_nt: TGCGCCAGCAGCGCGGACAGGGCGGCAGATACGCAGTATTTT

clone_size: NA
j_call: TRBJ2-7
d_call: NA
v_call: TRBV7-2
cdr3_aa: CASSLFPRGGNEQYF
cdr3_nt: TGTGCCAGCAGCTTATTTCCGCGGGGCGGGAACGAGCAGTACTTC

clone_size: NA
j_call: TRBJ1-4
d_call: TRBD1
v_call: TRBV19
cdr3_aa: CASSSGTGGFTNEKLFF
cdr3_nt: TGTGCCAGTAGCTCCGGGACAGGGGGCTTCACTAATGAAAAACTGTTTTTT